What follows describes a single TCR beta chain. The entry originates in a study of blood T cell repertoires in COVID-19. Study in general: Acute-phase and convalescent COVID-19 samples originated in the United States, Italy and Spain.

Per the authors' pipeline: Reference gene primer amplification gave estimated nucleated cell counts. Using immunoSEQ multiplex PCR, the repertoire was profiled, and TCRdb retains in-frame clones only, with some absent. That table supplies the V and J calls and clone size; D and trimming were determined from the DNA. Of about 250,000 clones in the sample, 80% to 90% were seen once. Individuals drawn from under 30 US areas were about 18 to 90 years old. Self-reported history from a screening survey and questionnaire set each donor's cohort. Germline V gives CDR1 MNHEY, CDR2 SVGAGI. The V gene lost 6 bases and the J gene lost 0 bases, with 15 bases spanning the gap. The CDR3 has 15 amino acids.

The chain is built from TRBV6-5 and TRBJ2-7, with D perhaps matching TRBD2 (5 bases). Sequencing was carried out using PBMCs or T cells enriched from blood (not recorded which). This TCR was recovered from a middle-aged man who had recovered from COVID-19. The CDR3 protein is CASSPSGSRSYEQYF. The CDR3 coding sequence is TGTGCCAGCAGCCCCTCGGGATCCCGCTCCTACGAGCAGTACTTC.